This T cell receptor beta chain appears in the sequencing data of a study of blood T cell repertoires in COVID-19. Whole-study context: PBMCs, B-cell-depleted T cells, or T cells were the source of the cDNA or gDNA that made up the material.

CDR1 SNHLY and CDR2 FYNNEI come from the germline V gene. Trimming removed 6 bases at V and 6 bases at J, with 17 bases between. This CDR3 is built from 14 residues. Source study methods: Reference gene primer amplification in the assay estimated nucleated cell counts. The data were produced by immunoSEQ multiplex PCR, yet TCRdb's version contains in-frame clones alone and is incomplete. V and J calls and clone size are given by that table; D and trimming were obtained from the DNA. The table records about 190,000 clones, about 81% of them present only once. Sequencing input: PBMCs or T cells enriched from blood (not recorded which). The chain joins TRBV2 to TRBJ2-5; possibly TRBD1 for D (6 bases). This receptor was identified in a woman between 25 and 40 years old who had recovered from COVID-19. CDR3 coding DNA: TGTGCCAGCAGCCGAAACAGGGTAGCGAAGACCCAGTACTTC. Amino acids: CASSRNRVAKTQYF.